The present entry profiles one T cell receptor beta chain with its context. Antigen unknown. CDR1 is GTSNPN, CDR2 SVGIG, per germline (reference sequence). V shed 4 bases and J shed 12 bases, with 13 bases lying between them. This CDR3 is built from 11 residues. This record comes from a study of shared clonotypes between healthy human individuals. Study summary: Used for every donor were three CD4 naive, three CD4 memory, two CD8 naive and one CD8 memory plate.

Methods used by the authors: ImmunoSEQ output held junction-only sequences without quality scores, so filtering differed. Assay used: immunoSEQ multiplex PCR; TCRdb lists only in-frame clones, some missing. The V and J calls and clone size come from that table; D and trimming were worked out from the DNA. This repertoire shows about 2.4 million clones, approximately 92% found once; its top ten account for roughly 0.14%. Whole-study results and caveats: Sharing of clonotypes among donors was expected to vary with sequencing depth.

Sequenced input: naive CD4+ T cells sorted from blood. Described subset: CD45RA+ positively selected. The genes are TRBV30 and TRBJ2-1; D uncertain. This clonotype was sampled from a man younger than 30 in good health. The CDR3 nucleotides read TGTGCCTGGACTTTGGGGATAGGGCAGTTCTTC. Protein: CAWTLGIGQFF. The full variable domain, completed using reference TRBV30 and TRBJ2-1, is SQTIHQWPATLVQPVGSPLSLECTVEGTSNPNLYWYRQAAGRGLQLLFYSVGIGQISSEVPQNLSASRPQDRQFILSSKKLLLSDSGFYLCAWTLGIGQFFGPGTRLTVL.